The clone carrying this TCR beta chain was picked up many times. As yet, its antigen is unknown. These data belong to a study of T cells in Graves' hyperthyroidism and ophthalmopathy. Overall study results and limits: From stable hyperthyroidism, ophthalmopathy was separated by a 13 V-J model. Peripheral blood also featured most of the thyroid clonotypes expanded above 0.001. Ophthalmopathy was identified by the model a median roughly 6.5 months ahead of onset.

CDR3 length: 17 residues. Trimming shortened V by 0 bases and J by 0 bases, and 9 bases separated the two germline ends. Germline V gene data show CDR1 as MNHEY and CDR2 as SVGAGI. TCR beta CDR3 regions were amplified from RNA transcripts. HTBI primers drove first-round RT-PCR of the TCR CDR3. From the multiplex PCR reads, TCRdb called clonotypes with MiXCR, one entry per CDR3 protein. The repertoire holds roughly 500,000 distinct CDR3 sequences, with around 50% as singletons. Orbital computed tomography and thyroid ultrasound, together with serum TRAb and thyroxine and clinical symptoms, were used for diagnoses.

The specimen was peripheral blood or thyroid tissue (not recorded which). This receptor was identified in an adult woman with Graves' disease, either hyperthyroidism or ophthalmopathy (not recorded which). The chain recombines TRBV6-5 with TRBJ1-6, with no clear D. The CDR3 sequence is CASSYSISSSYNSPLHF. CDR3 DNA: TGTGCCAGCAGTTACTCGATCTCTAGCTCCTATAATTCACCCCTCCACTTT.